This passage covers 27 T cell receptor beta chains from one sample sequenced in a study of T cells expressing NK-cell markers. Following a re-call of the 5' RACE reads, TCRdb has one entry per CDR3 protein and lacks DNA. Reported are 400,000 to 450,000 distinct CDR3 sequences; the ten largest clones contain 7.3%. The specimen was blood T cells: a sorted CD56 or NKG2C T cell subset, CD4+ or CD8+ T cells, or bulk PBMC T cells (not recorded which). The receptors here all came from a woman between 18 and 70 years old in good health.

V and J are TRBV6-1 and TRBJ1-4; the D gene TCRdb calls, TRBD1, cannot be checked with no DNA. CDR1 and CDR2 from the germline V gene are MNHNS and SASEGT. The CDR3 loop spans 18 amino acids. CDR3 in amino acids: CASKPPQTGSATNEKLFF.

This sequence joins TRBV3-1 and TRBJ1-3. The CDR3 covers 14 residues. Germline lookup yields CDR1 LGHDT and CDR2 YNNKEL (reference sequence). Here the CDR3 reads CASSQRVSGNTIYF.

V is TRBV18 and J is TRBJ1-1; the TRBD1 assignment by TCRdb is unverifiable without DNA. The CDR3 loop spans 14 amino acids. Germline assignment: CDR1 KGHSH and CDR2 LQKENI. The CDR3 sequence is CASSPDRTNTEAFF. The full variable domain, its missing parts supplied by reference TRBV18 and TRBJ1-1, is NAGVMQNPRHLVRRRGQEARLRCSPMKGHSHVYWYRQLPEEGLKFMVYLQKENIIDESGMPKERFSAEFPKEGPSILRIQQVVRGDSAAYFCASSPDRTNTEAFFGQGTRLTVV.

V gene TRBV24-1 combines with J gene TRBJ2-7; the D call of TRBD2 rests on TCRdb alone, since no DNA is present to check it. The CDR3 runs to 16 residues. The germline CDR1 and CDR2 sequences are KGHDR and SFDVKD. The CDR3 is CATSDLASANPYEQYF.

This chain uses TRBV7-6 with TRBJ2-1; TCRdb lists TRBD1, though no DNA is available to test this call. Germline V gene sequence: CDR1 SGHVS, CDR2 FNYEAQ. CDR3 length: 19 amino acids. CDR3 protein: CASTTPGTEIMSSYNEQFF.

Here the CDR3 reads CATSDLFVTSQYF. The genes are TRBV24-1 and TRBJ2-3. The CDR3 covers 13 residues. CDR1 and CDR2 from the germline V gene are KGHDR and SFDVKD.

This chain joins TRBV6-5 and TRBJ1-4; TCRdb's assignment of TRBD1 cannot be checked, as there is no DNA. The germline V gene has CDR1 MNHEY and CDR2 SVGAGI. This CDR3 comprises 16 residues. CDR3 sequence: CASSYSSDRGGEKLFF.

V usage is TRBV6-2 or TRBV6-3 and J usage is TRBJ2-2; TCRdb's D call, TRBD1, is unchecked because there is no DNA. Germline-derived CDR1 and CDR2 are MNHEY and SVGEGT. This CDR3 is 15 amino acids long. The CDR3 sequence is CASNLGGRDTGELFF.

The chain recombines TRBV7-3 with TRBJ2-3. CDR3 length equals 13 residues. CDR1 is SGHTA, CDR2 FQGTGA, per germline. This chain's CDR3 is CASSRGITDTQYF.

V and J are TRBV7-9 and TRBJ2-1; TCRdb picks TRBD2, but there is no DNA to check that call. This CDR3 has 15 residues. CDR1 and CDR2 (germline): SEHNR, FQNEAQ (reference sequence). CDR3 loop: CASSQGTSAYNEQFF. The full variable domain, rest sourced from reference TRBV7-9 and TRBJ2-1, is DTGVSQNPRHKITKRGQNVTFRCDPISEHNRLYWYRQTLGQGPEFLTYFQNEAQLEKSRLLSDRFSAERPKGSFSTLEIQRTEQGDSAMYLCASSQGTSAYNEQFFGPGTRLTVL.

The CDR3 protein is CSVEGSPRNTGELFF. V and J are TRBV29-1 and TRBJ2-2. Germline assignment: CDR1 SQVTM and CDR2 ANQGSEA. The CDR3 contains 15 residues.

The chain combines TRBV4-3 with TRBJ2-3; TCRdb calls TRBD1, which cannot be checked without DNA. The CDR3 has 15 amino acids. Germline V gene sequence: CDR1 LGHNA, CDR2 YSLEER. The CDR3 is CASSPRGGGLDTQYF.

The chain combines TRBV7-2 with TRBJ1-2; as DNA is missing, the TRBD1 call by TCRdb cannot be tested. This CDR3 contains 15 residues. Germline V gene lookup returns CDR1 SGHTA and CDR2 FQGNSA. The CDR3 spells CASSLTPGTPYGYTF.

The chain employs TRBV6-6 and TRBJ2-7; TCRdb returns TRBD1, unconfirmable since there is no DNA. The germline V gene encodes CDR1 MNHNY and CDR2 SVGAGI (reference sequence). This CDR3 comprises 13 residues. CDR3 residues: CASSSGQGREQYF.

The V call is TRBV20-1, the J call TRBJ2-6; there is no DNA to check the TCRdb D call of TRBD2. The germline CDR1 and CDR2 sequences are DFQATT and SNEGSKA (reference sequence). CDR3 size: 17 residues. The CDR3 spells CSARGWRANSGANVLTF.

The V call is TRBV9, the J call TRBJ2-5; lacking DNA, the TRBD1 call made by TCRdb goes unchecked. Germline V lookup: CDR1 SGDLS, CDR2 YYNGEE. This CDR3 spans 14 amino acids. CDR3 sequence reads: CASSWGQSGETQYF.

The rearrangement links TRBV6-1 to TRBJ2-7; TCRdb's assignment of TRBD1 cannot be checked, as there is no DNA. Germline V gene sequence: CDR1 MNHNS, CDR2 SASEGT. This CDR3 has 15 residues. CDR3 residues: CASSDPRGSSYEQYF.

The rearrangement links TRBV9 to TRBJ2-1; TCRdb names TRBD1, which stays unverified in the absence of DNA. CDR3 size: 15 residues. Germline V gene lookup returns CDR1 SGDLS and CDR2 YYNGEE. The CDR3 reads CASSVARPPPNEQFF. The full variable domain, in which reference TRBV9 and TRBJ2-1 provide the parts outside the CDR3, is DSGVTQTPKHLITATGQRVTLRCSPRSGDLSVYWYQQSLDQGLQFLIQYYNGEERAKGNILERFSAQQFPDLHSELNLSSLELGDSALYFCASSVARPPPNEQFFGPGTRLTVL.

The rearrangement uses TRBV29-1 and TRBJ2-7; without DNA, the TCRdb call of TRBD2 cannot be checked. The CDR3 loop spans 13 amino acids. Per the germline V gene, CDR1 is SQVTM and CDR2 is ANQGSEA. CDR3 sequence reads: CSARTSGAYEQYF.

The V gene is TRBV10-3, the J gene TRBJ1-1. In germline, CDR1 is ENHRY, CDR2 SYGVKD. The CDR3 has 15 amino acids. CDR3 sequence reads: CAISESGRVDTEAFF.

The CDR3 loop reads CASSPPGASTNEKLFF. This rearrangement joins TRBV7-9 to TRBJ1-4; TCRdb picks TRBD1, but there is no DNA to check that call. The CDR3 loop spans 16 amino acids. Germline CDR1 reads SEHNR; CDR2 reads FQNEAQ (reference sequence).

The genes are TRBV7-9 and TRBJ2-3. The CDR3 loop spans 16 amino acids. Germline-derived CDR1 and CDR2 are SEHNR and FQNEAQ (reference sequence). This CDR3 reads CASSLLGSRTIDTQYF.

The chain employs TRBV4-1 and TRBJ2-1; absent DNA, TCRdb's TRBD1 call cannot be checked. CDR1 is MGHRA, CDR2 YSYEKL, per germline. The CDR3 has 15 residues. The CDR3 protein is CASSQVSKGYNEQFF.

V and J are TRBV20-1 and TRBJ2-5; there is no DNA to check the TCRdb D call of TRBD1. The CDR3 length is 12 residues. CDR1 and CDR2 (germline): DFQATT, SNEGSKA (reference sequence). The CDR3 sequence is CSAYRGWETQYF.

The gene calls are TRBV28 and TRBJ1-2; TCRdb proposes TRBD1, but this gene call is untestable without DNA. The CDR3 covers 12 residues. CDR1 is MDHEN and CDR2 is SYDVKM in the germline V gene. The chain's CDR3 is CASSPRTGGYTF.

The chain has TRBV7-2 and TRBJ1-1. The CDR3 has 14 residues. Germline V gene sequence: CDR1 SGHTA, CDR2 FQGNSA. This CDR3 reads CASSPSVRGTEAFF. Full variable domain (outside the CDR3, taken from reference TRBV7-2 and TRBJ1-1): GAGVSQSPSNKVTEKGKDVELRCDPISGHTALYWYRQSLGQGLEFLIYFQGNSAPDKSGLPSDRFSAERTGGSVSTLTIQRTQQEDSAVYLCASSPSVRGTEAFFGQGTRLTVV.

V gene TRBV6-5 combines with J gene TRBJ2-3; with no DNA, the TCRdb D assignment of TRBD1 cannot be verified. Germline V gene lookup returns CDR1 MNHEY and CDR2 SVGAGI. CDR3 length: 14 residues. CDR3 sequence reads: CASSYLGAGYTQYF.